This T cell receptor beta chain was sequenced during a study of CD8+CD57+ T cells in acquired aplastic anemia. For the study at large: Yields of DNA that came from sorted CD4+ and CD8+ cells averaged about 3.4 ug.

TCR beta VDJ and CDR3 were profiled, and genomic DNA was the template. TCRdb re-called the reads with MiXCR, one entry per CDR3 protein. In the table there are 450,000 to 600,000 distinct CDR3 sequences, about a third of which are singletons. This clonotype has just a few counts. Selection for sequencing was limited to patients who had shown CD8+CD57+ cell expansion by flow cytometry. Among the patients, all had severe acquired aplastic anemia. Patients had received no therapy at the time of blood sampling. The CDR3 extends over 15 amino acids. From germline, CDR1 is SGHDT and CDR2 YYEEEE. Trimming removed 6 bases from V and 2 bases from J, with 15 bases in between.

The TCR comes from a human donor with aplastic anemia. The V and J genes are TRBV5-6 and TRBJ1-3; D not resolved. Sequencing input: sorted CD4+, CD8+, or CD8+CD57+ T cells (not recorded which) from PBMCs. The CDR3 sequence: CASTPPGNAGNTIYF. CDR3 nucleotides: TGTGCCAGCACCCCCCCCGGGAATGCTGGAAACACCATATATTTT. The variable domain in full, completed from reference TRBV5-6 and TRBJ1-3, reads DAGVTQSPTHLIKTRGQQVTLRCSPKSGHDTVSWYQQALGQGPQFIFQYYEEEERQRGNFPDRFSGHQFPNYSSELNVNALLLGDSALYLCASTPPGNAGNTIYFGEGSWLTVV.